One and the same sample provided the 2 T cell receptor beta chains below, sequenced in a study of OX40 agonist ivuxolimab in advanced cancers. Method: immunoSEQ multiplex PCR; TCRdb's copy keeps in-frame clones and lacks some. The repertoire holds some 96,000 clones, with approximately 80% as singletons. The sequencing used CD4+ or CD8+ T cells sorted from blood, collected in a trial of the OX40 agonist ivuxolimab. These receptors all come from an adult with an advanced solid tumor such as melanoma, head and neck, liver or kidney cancer.

This clone is a singleton in its sample. The chain carries TRBV5-6 and TRBJ2-7; D remains ambiguous. In germline, CDR1 is SGHDT, CDR2 YYEEEE. Trimming took off 6 bases at V and 4 bases at J, with 26 bases between the two ends. This CDR3 is 17 amino acids long. The CDR3 nucleotides are TGTGCCAGCACCCGGCTGGCCTTTGGGCACTTAAAGTACGAGCAGTACTTC. Translation gives CASTRLAFGHLKYEQYF.

CDR3 loop: CSANLGASKEKLFF. The CDR3 coding sequence is TGCAGCGCCAATCTGGGGGCGTCAAAAGAAAAACTGTTTTTT. The rearrangement links TRBV29-1 to TRBJ1-4; D may be TRBD1 (6 bases). The CDR3 is made up of 14 amino acids. With 7 bases removed from V and 8 bases from J, the gap between germline ends came to 20 bases. The germline CDR1 and CDR2 sequences are SQVTM and ANQGSEA.